This TCR beta chain was sequenced in a study of shared clonotypes between healthy human individuals. Study details: The plates for each donor numbered three CD4 naive, three CD4 memory, two CD8 naive and one CD8 memory.

Donors included only healthy HIV-negative adults lacking recent acute infections or vaccinations. The repertoire was sequenced with immunoSEQ multiplex PCR; TCRdb's copy has only in-frame clones and lacks some. This sample carries over 850,000 clones, approximately 80% of them seen once, and the ten largest clones take 0.61%. Points on this clone: The antigen is unknown.

Study-wide results and caveats: In a handful of donors, around 5% of naive CD4 clonotypes appeared in common. The study's rarefaction showed incomplete sorted-subset sequencing despite large depth.

The CDR3 has 13 amino acids. V lost 1 base to trimming and J lost 13 bases, with 17 bases between them. Germline V gene lookup returns CDR1 SGHRS and CDR2 YFSETQ. The clonotype was recovered from a man between 18 and 29 years old in good health. Some clones in this sample may be carry-over from other donors' samples. Sequenced sample: memory CD4+ T cells from PBMCs. Subset specified: CD45RA-negative fraction. This sequence joins TRBV5-1 and TRBJ1-2; the D gene is possibly TRBD1 (6 bases). CDR3 in amino acids: CASSLKLDRPVTF. The DNA for the CDR3 is TGCGCCAGCAGCTTGAAGTTAGACAGGCCGGTCACCTTC.